The TCR beta chain under discussion was sequenced for a study of blood T cell repertoires in COVID-19. Turning to the study itself: T cells, B-cell-depleted T cells, or PBMCs supplied cDNA or gDNA.

The germline V gene encodes CDR1 KGHSH and CDR2 LQKENI. The V end was cut by 6 bases, the J end by 2 bases, with 8 bases between. There are 12 residues in the CDR3. As originally analysed: Using reference gene primer amplification, nucleated cell counts were estimated. Libraries were prepared by immunoSEQ multiplex PCR; TCRdb keeps only in-frame clonotypes and omits some of them. The DNA gave D and trimming, while V, J and clone size come from that table. The sample contains about 51,000 clones, approximately 90% of which appear only once. This rearrangement joins TRBV18 to TRBJ2-7; D might be TRBD1 (6 bases). Input material: peripheral blood. This sequence was found in a man aged 50-60 years with acute or convalescent COVID-19. CDR3 in amino acids: CASSGTTYEQYF. CDR3 bases: TGTGCCAGCTCTGGGACAACCTACGAGCAGTACTTC.